This T cell receptor (beta chain) was recovered during a study of T cell responses to AZD1222 COVID-19 vaccine. The length of the CDR3 is 12 residues. CDR1 and CDR2 from the germline V gene are SEHNR and FQNEAQ (reference sequence). Trimming cost V 4 bases and J 5 bases; bases outside gene matches: 0. Sequencing was performed with immunoSEQ multiplex PCR; in TCRdb, only in-frame clones are kept and a portion is missing. The table includes around 200,000 clones, approximately 91% detected once. Material: peripheral blood, obtained on day 0 of AZD1222 vaccination. The chain is built from TRBV7-9 and TRBJ2-3; 7 positions match TRBD1. The TCR sequence derives from an adult in good health. The CDR3: CASSYRGDTQYF. CDR3 coding DNA: TGTGCCAGCAGCTACAGGGGAGATACGCAGTATTTT.